These 2 T cell receptor beta chains share one sample of origin, sequenced in a study of vaccination effects on CD4 cells after COVID-19. These receptors' antigens are unknown. Some clones are missing from TCRdb's copy, which holds only in-frame ones; the method was immunoSEQ multiplex PCR. The sample carries about 14,000 clones, about 78% recorded once. Viral peptide pools were used in the ViraFEST assay to expand antigen-specific CD4+ T cells, and sequencing came afterward. Once cultured for roughly nine days, the cells underwent separation to obtain CD4+ T cells. This person caught SARS-CoV-2 sometime from March to December 2020, and PCR testing confirmed the infection. The vaccine given was either BNT162b2 or mRNA-1273, in two doses. The sequencing used CD4+ T cells from PBMCs cultured with SARS-CoV-2 spike peptides, collected after COVID-19 vaccination. These TCRs come from a human donor who had a prior SARS-CoV-2 infection.

This rearrangement joins TRBV5-1 to TRBJ1-1; tentatively, D is TRBD1 (5 bases). The V gene's germline CDR1 is SGHRS and CDR2 YFSETQ. Trimming cost V 0 bases and J 2 bases, with 14 bases left between them. The CDR3 consists of 16 residues. DNA for the CDR3: TGCGCCAGCAGCTTGGTGGGACCCCTTTTAAACACTGAAGCTTTCTTT. It is translated as CASSLVGPLLNTEAFF.

The V and J genes are TRBV21-1 and TRBJ2-5; TRBD2 is taken as the D call from the table, unchecked against the DNA. TRBV21-1 is a pseudogene. CDR3 size: 23 residues. The CDR3 reads CASSKGGRYRWASGGQTLETQYF. CDR3 nucleotides: TGTGCCAGCAGCAAAGGGGGCAGGTACCGGTGGGCTAGCGGGGGTCAAACGTTAGAGACCCAGTACTTC.